This entry describes one T cell receptor beta chain. Its target is unknown. Repeated repertoire sampling spanned the course of chemoradiotherapy. The CDR3 runs to 17 residues. The V and J ends lost 3 bases and 4 bases, in that order; junction bases with no gene match: 8. Germline CDR1 MDHEN, CDR2 SYDVKM. Some clones are missing from TCRdb's copy, which holds only in-frame ones; the method was immunoSEQ multiplex PCR. Of about 3,400 clones in the sample, 85% to 95% were seen once. The record originates from a study of chemoradiotherapy in HPV16-positive cancers. Background on the study: Candidate HPV-specific clones and shared TCR motifs came from a couple of HPV16-positive patients.

Study findings and constraints: Candidate HPV-specific clones and E7-related TCR motifs grew in tumor during treatment. The functional HPV-specific definition rests on just a couple of HPV16-positive patients.

The sequence derives from a human donor with HPV-associated anogenital cancer. The rearrangement joins TRBV28 to TRBJ2-3, with 12 positions matching TRBD1. This material consisted of blood, taken from a patient who underwent chemoradiotherapy. The CDR3 DNA is TGTGCCAGCAGTTTCGCACCGGGACAGGGGGCGGCAGATACGCAGTATTTT. This codes for CASSFAPGQGAADTQYF.